The clone carrying this T cell receptor beta chain has only a few counts. Its antigen is unidentified. The sample comes from a study of PD-1 blockade in classical Hodgkin lymphoma. Across the study: Patients in the cohort were put on intravenous nivolumab, 3 mg/kg every 2 weeks.

The study, taken as a whole, reports: Repertoire differences have undefined causes, possibly disease activity or prior therapy. Complete responders started with a diversity level that resembled newly diagnosed patients at baseline. Whereas CD4+ TCR diversity had risen significantly by C4D1, CD8+ TCR diversity had not.

The V and J ends lost 2 bases and 3 bases, in that order; junction bases with no gene match: 11. Germline CDR1 SGHTA, CDR2 FQGNSA. The CDR3 has 17 amino acids. This sample's time point: cycle 4 day 1 (C4D1), after less than seven weeks of nivolumab. All trial patients relapsed after autologous stem cell transplantation. Clones were read by immunoSEQ multiplex PCR, and TCRdb kept only the in-frame ones, dropping some. This sample yields nearly 25,000 clones, of which about 70% are seen a single time; less than 35% belongs to the top ten. The rearrangement uses TRBV7-2 and TRBJ2-5; the match to TRBD2 covers 8 bases. The material was peripheral blood mononuclear cells (PBMCs), obtained before the fourth cycle of nivolumab. The sequence derives from a human donor with classical Hodgkin lymphoma. The CDR3 nucleotides read TGTGCCAGCAGCTTAATTTCGGGGGGGCAGGGTGAAGAGACCCAGTACTTC. It encodes CASSLISGGQGEETQYF.